Below are 6 T cell receptor beta chains sequenced from a single sample in a study of graft-versus-host responses after intestinal transplantation. Profiled with immunoSEQ multiplex PCR; TCRdb holds only in-frame clones, not every one. The sample has roughly 9,800 clones, under 95% seen once. The sequences come from PBMCs, collected roughly 43 days after intestinal transplant. The receptors were gathered from a human patient who received an intestinal transplant, so some T cells may come from the graft donor.

The chain couples TRBV4-1 to TRBJ1-2, with D perhaps TRBD1 (5 bases). CDR1 is MGHRA, CDR2 YSYEKL, per germline. The CDR3 loop spans 20 amino acids. Trimming took 0 bases from V and 3 from J, leaving 26 bases between them. CDR3 sequence: CASSQDPTGPDAGWDYGYTF. The CDR3 coding sequence is TGCGCCAGCAGCCAAGATCCCACGGGGCCCGACGCCGGGTGGGACTATGGCTACACCTTC.

The rearrangement links TRBV4-1 to TRBJ2-6, with D possibly TRBD2 on 5 matching bases. With 4 bases removed from V and 2 bases from J, the gap between germline ends came to 9 bases. CDR1 is MGHRA and CDR2 is YSYEKL in the germline V gene. CDR3 length: 15 residues. The CDR3 nucleotides read TGCGCCAGCAGCCTAGGAGGCGCTGGGGCCAACGTCCTGACTTTC. It yields the protein CASSLGGAGANVLTF.

The gene calls are TRBV5-1 and TRBJ1-2, with 7 positions matching TRBD1. The V and J ends lost 0 bases and 6 bases, in that order; junction bases with no gene match: 2. Looked up from germline, CDR1 is SGHRS and CDR2 is YFSETQ. The CDR3 is made up of 13 amino acids. In nucleotides, the CDR3 is TGCGCCAGCAGCTTGGGACAGGGTAATGGCTACACCTTC. Amino acids: CASSLGQGNGYTF.

The chain recombines TRBV2 with TRBJ1-6, with a tentative D call TRBD1 (6 bases). Trimming left V 7 bases short and J 0 bases short, with 13 bases between. The CDR3 contains 16 residues. Germline-derived CDR1 and CDR2 are SNHLY and FYNNEI. This CDR3 reads CASKNRESSYNSPLHF. The CDR3 nucleotides read TGTGCCAGCAAGAACAGGGAAAGCTCCTATAATTCACCCCTCCACTTT.

The chain couples TRBV18 to TRBJ1-4; 9 positions agree with TRBD1. Germline values: CDR1 KGHSH, CDR2 LQKENI. The V and J ends lost 2 bases and 7 bases, in that order; junction bases with no gene match: 5. The length of the CDR3 is 15 residues. DNA for the CDR3: TGTGCCAGCTCACCAGCGGGACAGGGTGGTGAAAAACTGTTTTTT. Its translation: CASSPAGQGGEKLFF.

V and J are TRBV9 and TRBJ2-1, with TRBD2 matching over 9 bases. With V trimmed by 0 bases and J by 5 bases, 3 bases remained unmatched. This CDR3 contains 15 residues. The germline V gene has CDR1 SGDLS and CDR2 YYNGEE. The CDR3 region has the DNA TGTGCCAGCAGCGTAGGGGGACTAGCAAACAATGAGCAGTTCTTC. Amino acids: CASSVGGLANNEQFF.